Listed here are 10 T cell receptor beta chains from one sample, sequenced in a study of CD4+ T cells in melanoma. Method: immunoSEQ multiplex PCR; TCRdb's copy keeps in-frame clones and lacks some. In the table there are around 100,000 clones, about 92% of which are singletons. The sample taken for sequencing was peripheral blood. The receptor set was obtained from a human donor with melanoma.

This rearrangement joins TRBV6-1 to TRBJ1-1; D gene ambiguous. CDR3 length: 14 residues. With 4 bases removed from V and 0 bases from J, the gap between germline ends came to 9 bases. Per the germline V gene, CDR1 is MNHNS and CDR2 is SASEGT. CDR3 amino acids: CASSASTVNTEAFF. The CDR3 DNA is TGTGCCAGCAGTGCATCGACTGTGAACACTGAAGCTTTCTTT.

V usage is TRBV11-1 and J usage is TRBJ2-7, with TRBD2 identical over 12 bases. This CDR3 comprises 15 residues. CDR1 is SGHAT and CDR2 is FQDESV in the germline V gene (reference sequence). Trimming at V came to 5 bases and at J to 3 bases, leaving 5 bases not matched to a gene. This CDR3 is CASSPGLAGYYEQYF. CDR3 sequence (DNA): TGTGCCAGCAGCCCAGGACTAGCGGGGTACTACGAGCAGTACTTC.

The rearrangement links TRBV6-5 to TRBJ2-7, with D possibly called TRBD1 or TRBD2 (5 bases each). CDR1 and CDR2 from the germline V gene are MNHEY and SVGAGI. This CDR3 is 14 amino acids long. V was clipped by 5 bases and J by 3 bases, with 14 bases between them. CDR3: CASSKTAVFYEQYF. The CDR3 nucleotides are TGTGCCAGCAGTAAGACAGCGGTTTTCTACGAGCAGTACTTC.

This chain links TRBV5-1 with TRBJ1-5, with a weak D call TRBD1 (5 bases). Trimming shortened V by 3 bases and J by 3 bases, and 13 bases separated the two germline ends. The CDR3 is made up of 15 amino acids. The germline V gene encodes CDR1 SGHRS and CDR2 YFSETQ. CDR3 sequence: CASSSGGGDNQPQHF. The CDR3 DNA sequence: TGCGCCAGCAGCTCTGGAGGAGGGGACAATCAGCCCCAGCATTTT.

The gene calls are TRBV7-3 and TRBJ2-3, with D tentatively TRBD1 or TRBD2 (5 bases each). This CDR3 has 15 residues. CDR1 is SGHTA and CDR2 is FQGTGA in the germline V gene. The ends were cut back, 4 bases at V and 0 bases at J, with 11 bases in the middle. CDR3 nucleotides: TGTGCCAGCAGCTCGCCGGGACGCAGCACAGATACGCAGTATTTT. Protein: CASSSPGRSTDTQYF.

The chain employs TRBV4-2 and TRBJ1-4; TRBD1 matches 10 bases. Germline CDR1 reads LGHNA; CDR2 reads YNFKEQ. The junction had 2 bases not matched to a gene; V was cut back by 0 bases and J by 7 bases. The CDR3 consists of 15 residues. CDR3 residues: CASSQDRTGGEKLFF. CDR3 sequence (DNA): TGTGCCAGCAGCCAAGATAGGACAGGGGGTGAAAAACTGTTTTTT.

This clone has only one observation. The V gene is TRBV28, the J gene TRBJ2-7; D is unresolved. Germline CDR1 MDHEN, CDR2 SYDVKM. The germline V and J ends were trimmed by 8 bases and 1 base, with 6 bases remaining between them. CDR3 length: 11 residues. CDR3 amino acids: CASGYSYEQYF. The CDR3 DNA reads TGTGCCAGCGGGTATTCCTACGAGCAGTACTTC.

This chain uses TRBV27 with TRBJ1-1; TRBD1 might be the D (6 bases). The CDR3 totals 17 residues. Between the trimmed V and J ends, which lost 4 bases and 4 bases, there was a span of 22 bases. Germline V lookup: CDR1 MNHEY, CDR2 SMNVEV (reference sequence). The CDR3 loop is CASSSQGRGSGSTEAFF. CDR3 DNA: TGTGCCAGCAGTTCCCAAGGCAGGGGATCTGGGAGCACTGAAGCTTTCTTT.

The chain carries TRBV7-2 and TRBJ2-5, with TRBD2 matching over 10 bases. V was pared by 5 bases and J by 1 base, with 7 bases of the junction left unmatched. The CDR3 runs 16 residues. Germline-derived CDR1 and CDR2 are SGHTA and FQGNSA. The CDR3 region is CASSPLAGDFQETQYF. For the CDR3, the DNA is TGTGCCAGCAGCCCTCTAGCGGGAGACTTCCAAGAGACCCAGTACTTC.

The V call is TRBV28, the J call TRBJ1-1, with 7 bases fitting TRBD1. The CDR3 consists of 15 residues. Germline loops: CDR1 MDHEN, CDR2 SYDVKM. The trim removed 8 bases at V and 0 bases at J, leaving 9 bases unmatched. The CDR3 DNA is TGTGCCAGCCTTGAAAGGGGGCGATTGAACACTGAAGCTTTCTTT. It yields the protein CASLERGRLNTEAFF.